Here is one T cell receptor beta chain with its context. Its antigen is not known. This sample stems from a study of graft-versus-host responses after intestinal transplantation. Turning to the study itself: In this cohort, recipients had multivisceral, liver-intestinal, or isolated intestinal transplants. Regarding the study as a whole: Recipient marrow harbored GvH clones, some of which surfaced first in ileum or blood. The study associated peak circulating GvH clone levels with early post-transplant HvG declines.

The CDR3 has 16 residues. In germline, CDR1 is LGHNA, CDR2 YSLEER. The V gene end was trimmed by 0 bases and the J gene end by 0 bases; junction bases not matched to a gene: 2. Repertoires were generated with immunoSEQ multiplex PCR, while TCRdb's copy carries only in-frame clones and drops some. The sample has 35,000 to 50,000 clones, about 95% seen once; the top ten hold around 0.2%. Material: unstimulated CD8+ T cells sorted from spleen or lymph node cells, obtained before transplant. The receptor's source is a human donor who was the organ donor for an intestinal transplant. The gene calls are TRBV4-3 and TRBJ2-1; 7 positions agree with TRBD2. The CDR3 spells CASSQDRGGSYNEQFF. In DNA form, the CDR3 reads TGCGCCAGCAGCCAAGATCGCGGGGGCTCCTACAATGAGCAGTTCTTC.